These 16 T cell receptor beta chains were all obtained from the same sample, sequenced in a study of blood T cell repertoires in COVID-19. TCRdb's copy holds only in-frame clones and misses some; the assay was immunoSEQ multiplex PCR. The table has about 260,000 clones, around 80% seen once. Material for sequencing was PBMCs or T cells enriched from blood (not recorded which). All receptors come from a man aged 25 to 40 with acute COVID-19.

This chain joins TRBV10-1 and TRBJ1-5; D gene uncertain. The CDR3 runs to 14 residues. Germline-derived CDR1 and CDR2 are WNHNN and SYGVQD (reference sequence). Trimming took off 3 bases at V and 4 bases at J, with 10 bases between the two ends. CDR3 residues: CASSDGLLNQPQHF. CDR3 coding DNA: TGCGCCAGCAGTGACGGACTTTTAAATCAGCCCCAGCATTTT.

The chain links TRBV7-6 to TRBJ1-3, with 11 positions matching TRBD1. J was trimmed by 7 bases and V by 6 bases; bases with no gene match: 5. CDR3 length: 14 residues. CDR1 is SGHVS, CDR2 FNYEAQ, per germline. The CDR3 protein is CASSQGQGANTIYF. CDR3 nucleotides: TGTGCCAGCAGTCAAGGACAGGGGGCGAACACCATATATTTT.

As for this clone: The junction shows a germline mismatch at one end, possibly a read error. The CDR3 loop reads CASSARLQGGTEAFF. CDR3 coding DNA: TGTGCCAGCAGCGCCAGGCTCCAAGGTGGCACTGAAGCTTTCTTT. The chain joins TRBV5-1 to TRBJ1-1, with D uncertain. The CDR3 loop spans 15 amino acids. Germline CDR1 is SGHRS and CDR2 is YFSETQ.

There are a few counts of this clone. The chain recombines TRBV4-1 with TRBJ2-1, with a weak D call TRBD2 (6 bases). V gave up 1 base and J gave up 7 bases, with 11 bases separating them. The CDR3 is 14 residues long. Germline V CDR1 and CDR2: MGHRA, YSYEKL. CDR3 protein: CASSQGAGRNEQFF. The CDR3 DNA is TGCGCCAGCAGCCAAGGGGCAGGGAGGAATGAGCAGTTCTTC.

This chain links TRBV11-2 with TRBJ2-1, with 7 bases aligning to TRBD2. This CDR3 has 17 amino acids. Germline values: CDR1 SGHAT, CDR2 FQNNGV. V trimming: 3 bases; J trimming: 0 bases; junction bases outside the gene matches: 8. The CDR3, as DNA: TGTGCCAGCAGCTTTGACCGGTGGACTAGCTCCTACAATGAGCAGTTCTTC. Protein sequence: CASSFDRWTSSYNEQFF.

The rearrangement uses TRBV18 and TRBJ2-5; tentative D call: TRBD2 (6 bases). V shed 6 bases and J shed 1 base, with 12 bases lying between them. The CDR3 consists of 14 residues. In germline, CDR1 is KGHSH, CDR2 LQKENI. The chain's CDR3 is CASSRGTLQETQYF. In nucleotides, the CDR3 is TGTGCCAGCTCGCGCGGGACTCTCCAAGAGACCCAGTACTTC.

The chain employs TRBV4-1 and TRBJ1-4; the match to TRBD1 covers 7 bases. There are 14 residues in the CDR3. Germline values: CDR1 MGHRA, CDR2 YSYEKL. Germline trimming cut 2 bases from V and 6 bases from J; bases unmatched to any gene: 3. The CDR3 spells CASSQRDRDEKLFF. DNA of the CDR3: TGCGCCAGCAGCCAACGGGACAGAGATGAAAAACTGTTTTTT.

The rearrangement links TRBV19 to TRBJ1-2; tentative D call: TRBD1 (6 bases). Germline CDR1 and CDR2: LNHDA and SQIVND (reference sequence). This CDR3 has 14 residues. V was shortened by 7 bases and J by 7 bases, with 19 bases between the two germline ends. The DNA for the CDR3 is TGTGCCAGTACCCCGCAGGGGCGTCCGGGTGGCTACACCTTC. This gives the protein CASTPQGRPGGYTF.

The rearrangement joins TRBV2 to TRBJ1-6, with 9 bases that match TRBD1. Germline lookup yields CDR1 SNHLY and CDR2 FYNNEI. This CDR3 spans 15 amino acids. Unmatched junction bases numbered 7, after V lost 4 bases and J lost 9 bases. In DNA, the CDR3 is TGTGCCAGCAGTGCAGGACAGGGGAAAGTTTCACCCCTCCACTTT. Its protein product is CASSAGQGKVSPLHF.

This sequence joins TRBV28 and TRBJ1-5; no reliable D call. The CDR3 consists of 12 residues. In germline, CDR1 is MDHEN, CDR2 SYDVKM. The V end was cut by 6 bases, the J end by 6 bases, with 9 bases between. The CDR3 is CASSLPGQPQHF. DNA for the CDR3: TGTGCCAGCAGCCTTCCGGGTCAGCCCCAGCATTTT.

This chain connects TRBV5-1 to TRBJ2-3; 9 positions match TRBD1. Germline V gene lookup returns CDR1 SGHRS and CDR2 YFSETQ. CDR3 length: 14 amino acids. J lost 5 bases, V lost 4 bases, and 5 bases had no gene match. In nucleotides, the CDR3 is TGCGCCAGCAGCCCGGGACAGGGACTAGATACGCAGTATTTT. This translates into CASSPGQGLDTQYF.

The chain uses TRBV29-1 and TRBJ2-6, with D tentatively TRBD2 (7 bases). Looked up from germline, CDR1 is SQVTM and CDR2 is ANQGSEA. There are 19 residues in the CDR3. Trimming shortened V by 0 bases and J by 4 bases, and 22 bases separated the two germline ends. CDR3: CSVEEGGGHSPWGANVLTF. The CDR3 nucleotides read TGCAGCGTTGAAGAGGGAGGGGGACACTCCCCCTGGGGGGCCAACGTCCTGACTTTC. The full variable domain, with the rest looked up from reference TRBV29-1 and TRBJ2-6, is SAVISQKPSRDICQRGTSLTIQCQVDSQVTMMFWYRQQPGQSLTLIATANQGSEATYESGFVIDKFPISRPNLTFSTLTVSNMSPEDSSIYLCSVEEGGGHSPWGANVLTFGAGSRLTVL.

The V call is TRBV18, the J call TRBJ2-7; D gene unclear. Trimming took off 5 bases at V and 0 bases at J, with 11 bases between the two ends. CDR1 is KGHSH, CDR2 LQKENI, per germline. The CDR3 is 14 amino acids. The CDR3 here is CASSFKQDSYEQYV. The DNA for the CDR3 is TGTGCCAGCTCATTTAAGCAGGACTCCTACGAGCAGTACGTC.

This chain connects TRBV7-8 to TRBJ2-7; D is unresolved. Per the germline V gene, CDR1 is SGHVS and CDR2 is FQNEAQ. The CDR3 sequence is 13 residues long. Trimming shortened V by 1 base and J by 4 bases, and 8 bases separated the two germline ends. CDR3 DNA: TGTGCCAGCAGCTTAGGACACGGATACGAGCAGTACGTC. It yields the protein CASSLGHGYEQYV.

The chain is built from TRBV18 and TRBJ1-1; 9 nucleotides match TRBD1. The CDR3 is made up of 14 amino acids. Trimming at V came to 6 bases and at J to 2 bases, leaving 4 bases not matched to a gene. Per germline, CDR1 KGHSH and CDR2 LQKENI. The CDR3 nucleotides read TGTGCCAGCTCCCGGACAGGGGTTAACACTGAAGCTTTCTTT. This encodes CASSRTGVNTEAFF.

This clone was counted once. V is TRBV3-1 (or the pseudogene TRBV3-2) and J is TRBJ1-6; D gene uncertain. The CDR3 length is 17 residues. Germline CDR1 LGHDT, CDR2 YNNKEL (reference sequence). The V end lost 4 bases, the J end lost 0 bases, and 13 bases lay between the germline ends. Here the CDR3 reads CASSPRSGSSYNSPLHF. The CDR3 coding sequence is TGTGCCAGCAGCCCCCGATCGGGGTCCTCCTATAATTCACCCCTCCACTTT.